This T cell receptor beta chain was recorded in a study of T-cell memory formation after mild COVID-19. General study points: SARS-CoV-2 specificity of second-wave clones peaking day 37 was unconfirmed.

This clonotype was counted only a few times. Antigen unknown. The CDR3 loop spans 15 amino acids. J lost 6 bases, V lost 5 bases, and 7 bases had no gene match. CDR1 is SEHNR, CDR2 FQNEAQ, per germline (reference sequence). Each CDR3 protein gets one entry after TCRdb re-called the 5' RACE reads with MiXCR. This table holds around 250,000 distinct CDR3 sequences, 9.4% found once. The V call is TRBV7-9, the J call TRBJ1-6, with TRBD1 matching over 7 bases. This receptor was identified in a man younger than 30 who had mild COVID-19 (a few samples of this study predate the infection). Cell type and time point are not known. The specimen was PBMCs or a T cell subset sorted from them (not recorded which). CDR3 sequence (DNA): TGTGCCAGCAGCCAGGGACAGCCGGCTAATTCACCCCTCCACTTT. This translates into CASSQGQPANSPLHF. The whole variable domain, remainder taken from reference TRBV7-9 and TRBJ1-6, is DTGVSQNPRHKITKRGQNVTFRCDPISEHNRLYWYRQTLGQGPEFLTYFQNEAQLEKSRLLSDRFSAERPKGSFSTLEIQRTEQGDSAMYLCASSQGQPANSPLHFGNGTRLTVT.